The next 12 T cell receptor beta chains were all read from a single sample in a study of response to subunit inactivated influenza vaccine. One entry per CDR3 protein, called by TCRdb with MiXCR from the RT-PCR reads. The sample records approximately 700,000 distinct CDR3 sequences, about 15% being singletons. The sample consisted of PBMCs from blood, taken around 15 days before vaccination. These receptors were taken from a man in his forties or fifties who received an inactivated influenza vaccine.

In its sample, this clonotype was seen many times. Here the CDR3 reads CASSLGGGADTQYF. The CDR3 nucleotides are TGTGCCAGCAGCTTAGGTGGGGGGGCAGATACGCAGTATTTT. The chain uses TRBV7-2 and TRBJ2-3; 7 positions match TRBD2. Germline V gene data show CDR1 as SGHTA and CDR2 as FQGNSA. The CDR3 consists of 14 residues. V gave up 1 base and J gave up 4 bases; unmatched junction bases: 2.

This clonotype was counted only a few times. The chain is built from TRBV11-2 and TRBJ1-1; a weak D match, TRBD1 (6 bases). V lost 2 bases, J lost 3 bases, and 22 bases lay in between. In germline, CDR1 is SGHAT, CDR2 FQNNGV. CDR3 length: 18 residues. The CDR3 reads CASSLIRFVGEGDTEAFF. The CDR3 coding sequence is TGTGCCAGCAGCTTAATACGATTCGTTGGGGAGGGGGACACTGAAGCTTTCTTT.

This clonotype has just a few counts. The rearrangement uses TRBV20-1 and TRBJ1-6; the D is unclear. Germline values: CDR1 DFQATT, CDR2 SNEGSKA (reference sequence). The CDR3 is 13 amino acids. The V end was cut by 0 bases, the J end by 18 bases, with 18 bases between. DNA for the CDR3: TGCAGTGCTAGAGATGACCGGGCCAAGGTCCCCCACTTT. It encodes CSARDDRAKVPHF.

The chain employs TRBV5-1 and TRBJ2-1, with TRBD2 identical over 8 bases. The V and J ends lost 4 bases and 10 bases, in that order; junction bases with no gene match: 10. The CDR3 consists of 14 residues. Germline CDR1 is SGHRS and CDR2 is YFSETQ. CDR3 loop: CASSPWTSRGEQFF. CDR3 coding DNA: TGCGCCAGCAGCCCCTGGACTAGCCGGGGGGAGCAGTTCTTC. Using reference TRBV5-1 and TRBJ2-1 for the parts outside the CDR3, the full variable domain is KAGVTQTPRYLIKTRGQQVTLSCSPISGHRSVSWYQQTPGQGLQFLFEYFSETQRNKGNFPGRFSGRQFSNSRSEMNVSTLELGDSALYLCASSPWTSRGEQFFGPGTRLTVL.

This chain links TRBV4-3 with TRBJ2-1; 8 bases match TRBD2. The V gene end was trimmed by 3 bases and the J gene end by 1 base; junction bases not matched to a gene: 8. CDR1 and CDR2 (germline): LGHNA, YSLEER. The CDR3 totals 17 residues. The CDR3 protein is CASSQGSGVRSYNEQFF. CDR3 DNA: TGCGCCAGCAGCCAGGGTAGCGGGGTAAGGTCCTACAATGAGCAGTTCTTC.

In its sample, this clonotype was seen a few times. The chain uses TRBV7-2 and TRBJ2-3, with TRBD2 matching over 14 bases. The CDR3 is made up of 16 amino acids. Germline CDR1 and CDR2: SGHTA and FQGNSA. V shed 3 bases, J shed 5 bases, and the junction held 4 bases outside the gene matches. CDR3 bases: TGTGCCAGCAGCTTCGGGACTAGCGGGAGAATAGATACGCAGTATTTT. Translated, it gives CASSFGTSGRIDTQYF.

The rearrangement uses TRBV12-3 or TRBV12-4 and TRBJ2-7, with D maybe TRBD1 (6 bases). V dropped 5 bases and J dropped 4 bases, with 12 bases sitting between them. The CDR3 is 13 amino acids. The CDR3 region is CASSGQNQYEQYF. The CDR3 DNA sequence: TGTGCCAGCAGTGGACAGAACCAGTACGAGCAGTACTTC.

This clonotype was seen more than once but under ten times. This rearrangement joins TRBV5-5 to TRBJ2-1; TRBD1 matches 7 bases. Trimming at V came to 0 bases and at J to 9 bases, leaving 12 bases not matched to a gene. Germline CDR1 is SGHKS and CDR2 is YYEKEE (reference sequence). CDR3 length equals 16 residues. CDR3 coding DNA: TGTGCCAGCAGCTTGGGACAGGGTCGGGTCGGGGTTGAGCAGTTCTTC. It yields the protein CASSLGQGRVGVEQFF.

The DNA for the CDR3 is TGTGCCAGCAGCGCCGGACAGAACTCCTACGAGCAGTACTTC. Its protein is CASSAGQNSYEQYF. This chain joins TRBV9 and TRBJ2-7; D might be TRBD1 (6 bases). This CDR3 comprises 14 residues. Trimming shortened V by 3 bases and J by 0 bases, and 10 bases separated the two germline ends. The germline gives CDR1 SGDLS, CDR2 YYNGEE.

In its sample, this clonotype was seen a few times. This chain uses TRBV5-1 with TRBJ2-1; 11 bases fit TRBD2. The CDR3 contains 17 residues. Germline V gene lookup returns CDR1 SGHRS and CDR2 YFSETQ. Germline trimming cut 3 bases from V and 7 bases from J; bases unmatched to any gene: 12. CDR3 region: CASSSGPLAGAKNEQFF. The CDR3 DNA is TGCGCCAGCAGCTCCGGCCCACTAGCGGGAGCCAAAAATGAGCAGTTCTTC.

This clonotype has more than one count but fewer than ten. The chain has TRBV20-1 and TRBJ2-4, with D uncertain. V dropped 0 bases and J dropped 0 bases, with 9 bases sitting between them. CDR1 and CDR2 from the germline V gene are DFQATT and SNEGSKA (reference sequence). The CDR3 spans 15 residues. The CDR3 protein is CSARDPQEAKNIQYF. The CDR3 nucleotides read TGCAGTGCTAGAGATCCGCAAGAAGCCAAAAACATTCAGTACTTC.

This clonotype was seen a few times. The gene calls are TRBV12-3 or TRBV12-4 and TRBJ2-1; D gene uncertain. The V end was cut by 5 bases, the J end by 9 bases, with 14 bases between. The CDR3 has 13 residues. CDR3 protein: CASSRPINSEQFF. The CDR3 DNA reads TGTGCCAGCAGTCGGCCCATAAACAGTGAGCAGTTCTTC.